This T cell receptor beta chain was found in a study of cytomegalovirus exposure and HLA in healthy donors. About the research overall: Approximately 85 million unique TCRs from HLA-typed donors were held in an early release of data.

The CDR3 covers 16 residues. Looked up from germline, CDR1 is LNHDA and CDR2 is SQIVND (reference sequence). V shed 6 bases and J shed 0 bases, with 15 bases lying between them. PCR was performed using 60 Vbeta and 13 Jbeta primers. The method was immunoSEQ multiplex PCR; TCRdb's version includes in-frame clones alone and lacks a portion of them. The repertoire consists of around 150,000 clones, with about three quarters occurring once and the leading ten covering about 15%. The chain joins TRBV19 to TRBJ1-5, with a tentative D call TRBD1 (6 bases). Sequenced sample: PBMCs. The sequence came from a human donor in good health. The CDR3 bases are TGTGCCAGTAGGTACCGGACAGATAATAGCAATCAGCCCCAGCATTTT. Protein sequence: CASRYRTDNSNQPQHF.